This T cell receptor (beta chain) originates from a study of T cells in Graves' hyperthyroidism and ophthalmopathy. Study information: Once the initial diagnosis was made, peripheral blood was obtained before any treatment. General study points: Stable hyperthyroidism and ophthalmopathy were separated using 13 V-J signatures. Model output signaled ophthalmopathy a median approximately 6 months ahead of onset.

This clonotype was observed many times. The antigen is unknown. Template material for amplifying TCR beta CDR3 regions consisted of RNA transcripts. The TCR CDR3 first-round RT-PCR relied on the HTBI primer set. From the multiplex PCR reads, TCRdb called clonotypes with MiXCR, one entry per CDR3 protein. The repertoire consists of hundreds of thousands of distinct CDR3 sequences, with less than 15% occurring once and the leading ten covering roughly a tenth. Trimming at V came to 5 bases and at J to 4 bases, leaving 12 bases not matched to a gene. Germline CDR1 SEHNR, CDR2 FQNEAQ (reference sequence). This CDR3 comprises 19 residues. For the diagnoses, clinical symptoms, serum thyroxine and TRAb, thyroid ultrasound and orbital computed tomography were used.

The sequencing sample was made of blood. The sequence came from a young woman with Graves' hyperthyroidism. The V gene is TRBV7-9, the J gene TRBJ2-1; 15 bases fit TRBD2. Written as DNA, the CDR3 is TGTGCCAGCAGCCCTCCGGGACTAGCGGGAGGCCACCGGTACAATGAGCAGTTCTTC. Its protein product is CASSPPGLAGGHRYNEQFF. The complete variable domain, with remaining parts taken from reference TRBV7-9 and TRBJ2-1, reads DTGVSQNPRHKITKRGQNVTFRCDPISEHNRLYWYRQTLGQGPEFLTYFQNEAQLEKSRLLSDRFSAERPKGSFSTLEIQRTEQGDSAMYLCASSPPGLAGGHRYNEQFFGPGTRLTVL.